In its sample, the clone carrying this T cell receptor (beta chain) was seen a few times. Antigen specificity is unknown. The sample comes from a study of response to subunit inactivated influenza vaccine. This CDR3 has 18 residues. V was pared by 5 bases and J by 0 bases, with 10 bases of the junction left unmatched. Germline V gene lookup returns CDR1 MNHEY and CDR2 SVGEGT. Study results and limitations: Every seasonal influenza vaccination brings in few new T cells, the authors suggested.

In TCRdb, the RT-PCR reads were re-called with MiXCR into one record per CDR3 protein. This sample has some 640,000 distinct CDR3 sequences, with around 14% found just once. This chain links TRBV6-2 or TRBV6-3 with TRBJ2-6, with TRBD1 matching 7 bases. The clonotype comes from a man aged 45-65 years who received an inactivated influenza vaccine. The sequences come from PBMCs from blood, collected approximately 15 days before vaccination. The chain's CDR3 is CASSTSTGSSSGANVLTF. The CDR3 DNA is TGTGCCAGCAGTACCTCGACAGGGTCAAGCTCTGGGGCCAACGTCCTGACTTTC.